The following is a T cell receptor beta chain sequence with its context. Its binding antigen is unknown. Per-nucleotide qualities are absent, and no much larger clonotype sits a single base away. The library was produced with the immunoSEQ multiplex PCR assay. TCRdb holds this immuneACCESS table with in-frame rearrangements only. Some clones are missing; in checked studies, unresolved V genes explain under half, and the rest has no known cause. Counted in this sample were about 50,000 clones; about 91% of them appeared once. The ten largest clones take up under 9.5% of the sample. Trimming accounts for 0 bases at V and 3 bases at J, while the number of junction bases matched to no gene is 2. Including the terminal cysteine and phenylalanine, the CDR3 comprises 14 residues. Only the CDR3 portion is preserved as DNA: 42 bases, with reading frame beginning at the first base. According to the germline V gene, CDR1 reads SGDLS and CDR2 reads YYNGEE.

The source of the sample is a study of T cell changes during pregnancy in multiple sclerosis (dated by TCRdb to between 2017 and 2020). With regard to the full study: In women with multiple sclerosis, the researchers looked at how the T cell repertoire shifted as pregnancy progressed.

Here the sequenced sample was CD8+ T cells from peripheral blood mononuclear cells, taken after pregnancy. The source of this sequence is a female donor with multiple sclerosis, enrolled in a pregnancy study. In this chain, TRBV9 is recombined with TRBJ2-5; 7 nucleotides in the junction match TRBD1. The sequence in DNA is TGTGCCAGCAGCGTAGCCGGGACAGAAGAGACCCAGTACTTC. The translation is CASSVAGTEETQYF.